The 18 T cell receptor beta chains reported below all come from one sample, sequenced in a study of blood T cells in healthy people across ages. A second PCR of 7 to 11 cycles used a sample-barcoded 5' primer and a J-beta primer mix. TCRdb recomputed calls from the 5' RACE reads with MiXCR, one row per CDR3 protein. Of 1.5 million to 1.8 million distinct CDR3 sequences detected, 40% to 45% appear once; the ten largest clones hold about 3.8%. Sample: blood. Receptors originate from a young woman in good health.

In this sample, this clonotype turned up a few times. The genes are TRBV18 and TRBJ1-2, with TRBD1 identical over 9 bases. Germline V CDR1 and CDR2: KGHSH, LQKENI. The CDR3 consists of 16 residues. With V trimmed by 0 bases and J by 4 bases, 6 bases remained unmatched. CDR3 nucleotide sequence: TGTGCCAGCTCACCACCGAGGACAGGGGCGACCTATGGCTACACCTTC. Translating gives CASSPPRTGATYGYTF.

The rearrangement joins TRBV15 to TRBJ1-3; 7 bases align to TRBD1. Germline V gene data show CDR1 as LNHNV and CDR2 as YYDKDF (reference sequence). V shed 0 bases and J 0 bases; nucleotides not matched to a gene: 14. The CDR3 consists of 20 residues. The CDR3 DNA reads as TGTGCCACCAGCAGAGATTATACAGATCCGGGACAGCACTCTGGAAACACCATATATTTT. Amino acids: CATSRDYTDPGQHSGNTIYF.

The gene calls are TRBV4-1 and TRBJ1-2; D is undetermined. Trimming removed 6 bases at V and 4 bases at J, with 12 bases between. The CDR3 totals 13 residues. Germline CDR1 and CDR2: MGHRA and YSYEKL. The CDR3 region is CASSSDGLYGYTF. DNA for the CDR3: TGCGCCAGCAGTTCAGACGGTCTCTATGGCTACACCTTC.

This clonotype occurred many times. The J gene is TRBJ2-5, the V gene TRBV10-3; weak D call: TRBD2 (6 bases). This CDR3 is built from 13 residues. Germline lookup yields CDR1 ENHRY and CDR2 SYGVKD. V was pared by 6 bases and J by 2 bases, with 10 bases between. CDR3 in amino acids: CAISGAGQETQYF. The CDR3 nucleotides read TGTGCCATCAGCGGAGCGGGTCAAGAGACCCAGTACTTC.

The CDR3 DNA reads TGTGCCACTGCAGACGGGTTCAGAGCCAAAAACATTCAGTACTTC. Protein: CATADGFRAKNIQYF. The chain employs TRBV2 and TRBJ2-4; D is undetermined. Germline V CDR1 and CDR2: SNHLY, FYNNEI. The CDR3 sequence is 15 residues long. Deletions cut 10 bases from V and 0 bases from J, with 16 bases between.

The chain uses TRBV11-2 and TRBJ2-3; the D is unclear. Germline V gene data show CDR1 as SGHAT and CDR2 as FQNNGV. Deletions cut 1 base from V and 1 base from J, with 9 bases between. The CDR3 has 15 residues. CDR3 protein: CASSLVRLGTDTQYF. CDR3 nucleotides: TGTGCCAGCAGCTTAGTGAGGTTGGGCACAGATACGCAGTATTTT.

V and J are TRBV6-2 or TRBV6-3 and TRBJ2-4; either TRBD1 or TRBD2 may supply D (5 bases each). The CDR3 runs 14 residues. Trimming pared 6 bases from V and 6 bases from J, leaving 15 bases between. Per the germline V gene, CDR1 is MNHEY and CDR2 is SVGEGT. For the CDR3, the DNA is TGTGCCAGCAGGGACCGAGGGGACGGAAACATTCAGTACTTC. This gives the protein CASRDRGDGNIQYF.

This clonotype was seen more than once but under ten times. V and J are TRBV28 and TRBJ2-1, with a weak D call TRBD2 (5 bases). The germline V and J ends were trimmed by 4 bases and 12 bases, with 7 bases remaining between them. CDR1 MDHEN and CDR2 SYDVKM come from the germline V gene. The CDR3 extends over 10 amino acids. The CDR3 coding sequence is TGTGCCAGCAGTTCGAGGGTGCAGTTCTTC. The encoded protein is CASSSRVQFF.

This clonotype was seen a handful of times. This chain links TRBV29-1 with TRBJ1-4; no definite D call. The germline gives CDR1 SQVTM, CDR2 ANQGSEA. The CDR3 contains 12 residues. V lost 2 bases and J 5 bases, leaving 6 bases between the germline ends. The CDR3 DNA reads as TGCAGCGTTGAAAGTTCAAATGAAAAACTGTTTTTT. Translated, it gives CSVESSNEKLFF.

This clonotype came up a few times. The V call is TRBV24-1, the J call TRBJ2-7; D not resolved. The CDR3 loop spans 15 amino acids. In germline, CDR1 is KGHDR, CDR2 SFDVKD. Trimming took off 5 bases at V and 7 bases at J, with 20 bases between the two ends. The DNA for the CDR3 is TGTGCCACCAGTGGCCCCGACACCTTTTACAATGAGCAGTACTTC. Amino acid sequence: CATSGPDTFYNEQYF.

This chain uses TRBV2 with TRBJ1-5; TRBD1 agrees at 10 bases. The CDR3 length is 15 residues. Trimming took 5 bases from V and 6 from J; bases not matched to a gene: 7. Germline V gene sequence: CDR1 SNHLY, CDR2 FYNNEI. In nucleotides, the CDR3 is TGTGCCAGCAGTAACCGGGACAGGGGTGTTCAGCCCCAGCATTTT. It translates to CASSNRDRGVQPQHF.

This chain uses TRBV7-9 with TRBJ2-1; weak D call: TRBD2 (6 bases). Germline CDR1 is SEHNR and CDR2 is FQNEAQ (reference sequence). The CDR3 length is 15 residues. V was pared by 4 bases and J by 5 bases, with 15 bases between. The CDR3 region has the DNA TGTGCCAGCAGCTCCACGGGAGTAGGCGACAATGAGCAGTTCTTC. Translation: CASSSTGVGDNEQFF.

J is TRBJ1-1 and V is TRBV5-1; no reliable D call. Looked up from germline, CDR1 is SGHRS and CDR2 is YFSETQ. CDR3 length equals 13 residues. Trimming took 0 bases from V and 6 from J, leaving 9 bases between them. CDR3 DNA sequence: TGCGCCAGCAGCTTGGGTATATCCGCTGAAGCTTTCTTT. Amino acid sequence: CASSLGISAEAFF.

The rearrangement uses TRBV12-3 or TRBV12-4 and TRBJ2-3, with 12 bases lining up with TRBD2. The CDR3 sequence is 16 residues long. V gave up 5 bases and J gave up 2 bases; unmatched junction bases: 5. The CDR3: CASSGTSGLYTDTQYF. The CDR3 nucleotides are TGTGCCAGCAGTGGGACTAGCGGGCTATACACAGATACGCAGTATTTT.

This clonotype has just a few counts. The chain has TRBV6-5 and TRBJ2-7; D could derive from TRBD1 or TRBD2 (5 bases each). Germline values: CDR1 MNHEY, CDR2 SVGAGI. The CDR3 extends over 13 amino acids. Between the trimmed V and J ends, which lost 2 bases and 3 bases, there was a span of 8 bases. In nucleotides, the CDR3 is TGTGCCAGCAGTTACGGGGGTCTCTACGAGCAGTACTTC. Protein: CASSYGGLYEQYF.

This chain links TRBV6-6 with TRBJ2-7; D tentatively reads TRBD1 or TRBD2 (5 bases each). The V and J ends lost 5 bases and 6 bases respectively, with 14 bases between them. This CDR3 spans 13 amino acids. Per the germline V gene, CDR1 is MNHNY and CDR2 is SVGAGI (reference sequence). The CDR3 loop reads CASSRSGAGEQYF. As DNA, the CDR3 is TGTGCCAGCAGTAGGTCCGGGGCAGGCGAGCAGTACTTC.

In its sample, this clonotype was seen a few times. This chain joins TRBV4-2 and TRBJ1-5, with 8 bases identical to TRBD1. With 2 bases clipped from V and 4 bases from J, the junction kept 4 bases outside the gene matches. CDR1 is LGHNA and CDR2 is YNFKEQ in the germline V gene. The CDR3 sequence is 15 residues long. The CDR3 DNA is TGTGCCAGCAGCCAAAGGTGGGACAGGAATCAGCCCCAGCATTTT. As protein: CASSQRWDRNQPQHF.

This sequence joins TRBV5-1 and TRBJ2-5; TRBD1 aligns across 7 bases. The CDR3 runs to 15 residues. V shed 3 bases and J 11 bases; nucleotides not matched to a gene: 16. Germline V gene data show CDR1 as SGHRS and CDR2 as YFSETQ. CDR3 sequence (DNA): TGCGCCAGCAGCTCCCACAGGGCTTCAGGGGGTGAGCAGTACTTC. This encodes CASSSHRASGGEQYF.